Detailed here is one TCR beta chain. The V segment lost 3 bases and the J segment 5 bases; nucleotides outside the gene matches: 7. Germline V lookup: CDR1 LNHDA, CDR2 SQIVND (reference sequence). This CDR3 region has 16 residues. The data derive from a study of immune heterogeneity within non-small cell lung tumors. In a multiplex PCR, 32 V and 13 J primers amplified TCR beta CDR3. Each CDR3 protein is one row after TCRdb ran MiXCR on the multiplex PCR reads. Among 25,000 to 40,000 distinct CDR3 sequences listed, 28% were seen once. Per sample, around 0.55 ug of bulk tumor genomic DNA was the template used. From each primary tumor, several far-apart biopsies were obtained during surgery. Undergoing curative surgery were patients whose non-small cell lung cancer was untreated and newly diagnosed.

This rearrangement joins TRBV19 to TRBJ1-5, with 10 bases that match TRBD1. The TCR comes from a middle-aged man with non-small cell lung cancer. Sequenced material: lung tumor tissue. Written as DNA, the CDR3 is TGTGCCAGTAGTATGAGGGACAGGGGCCTGGATCAGCCCCAGCATTTT. Translation: CASSMRDRGLDQPQHF.